This entry features one TCR beta chain sequence. Its antigen is unidentified. A much more abundant neighbour one base away suggests this may be a read error. Since the CDR3 does not end with the conserved phenylalanine or tryptophan, this likely comes from a read error. Germline V gives CDR1 LGHNA, CDR2 YSLEER. This CDR3 has 15 amino acids. Trimming removed 0 bases at V and 9 bases at J, with 15 bases between. This entry comes from a study of breast tumors, draining lymph nodes, adjacent tissues. Using its own MiXCR run on the multiplex PCR reads, TCRdb lists one record per CDR3 protein. The sample includes roughly 260,000 distinct CDR3 sequences, about 33% of them seen just once. Axillary draining lymph nodes of breast cancer patients supplied the node samples. Whole-study results and caveats: Compared with lymph nodes, tumors were less diverse; compared with nontumor tissue, more. Most tumor T cells seemingly derive from lymph node, then expand in tumor. Compared with basal-like, luminal-like tumors shared significantly more repertoire with nontumor tissue.

Sequencing was carried out using axillary lymph node tissue. This receptor was obtained from a female donor with breast cancer. Some clones in this sample may be carry-over from other donors' samples. The rearrangement links TRBV4-3 to TRBJ2-1, with D possibly matching TRBD1 (6 bases). In nucleotides, the CDR3 is TGCGCCAGCAGCCAAGAGGGGCGGAAAGGGGGTGAGCAGTTCCTC. Encoded protein: CASSQEGRKGGEQFL.